This TCR beta chain was captured by sequencing in a study of post-analysis software for immune sequencing data. Study-level results: Multiple sclerosis patients had significantly lower normalized Chao1 diversity than controls. Roughly 5 TRBV segments, TRBV5-6, TRBV5-1 and TRBV20-1 among them, were found more frequent in patients than controls.

The TCR beta cDNA libraries contained unique molecular identifiers. TCRdb re-derived calls from the PCR reads in MiXCR, one entry per CDR3 protein. The repertoire holds under 650,000 distinct CDR3 sequences, with roughly two fifths as singletons. J gave up 2 bases and V 8 bases, and 7 bases lay outside the gene matches. The CDR3 totals 15 residues. This clonotype has a handful of counts. Its specificity is unknown. This receptor was taken from a girl aged 10 to 17 with multiple sclerosis. The chain carries TRBV12-3 or TRBV12-4 and TRBJ2-1; 9 positions match TRBD1. Source material: blood. The DNA of the CDR3 is TGTGCCAGCGGCACAGGGGGCATCACCTACAATGAGCAGTTCTTC. Its protein is CASGTGGITYNEQFF.